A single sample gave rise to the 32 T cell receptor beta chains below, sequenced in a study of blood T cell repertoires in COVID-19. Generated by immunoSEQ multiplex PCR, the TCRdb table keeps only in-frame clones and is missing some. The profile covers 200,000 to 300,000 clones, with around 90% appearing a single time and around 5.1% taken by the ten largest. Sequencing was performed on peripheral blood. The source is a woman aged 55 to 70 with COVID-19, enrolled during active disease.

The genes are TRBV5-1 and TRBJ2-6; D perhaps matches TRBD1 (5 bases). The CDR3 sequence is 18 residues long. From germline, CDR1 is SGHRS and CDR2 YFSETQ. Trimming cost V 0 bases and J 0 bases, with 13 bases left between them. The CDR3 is CASSLGGHSGSGANVLTF. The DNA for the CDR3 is TGCGCCAGCAGCTTGGGCGGACATTCTGGCTCTGGGGCCAACGTCCTGACTTTC. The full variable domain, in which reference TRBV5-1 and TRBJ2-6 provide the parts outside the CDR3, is KAGVTQTPRYLIKTRGQQVTLSCSPISGHRSVSWYQQTPGQGLQFLFEYFSETQRNKGNFPGRFSGRQFSNSRSEMNVSTLELGDSALYLCASSLGGHSGSGANVLTFGAGSRLTVL.

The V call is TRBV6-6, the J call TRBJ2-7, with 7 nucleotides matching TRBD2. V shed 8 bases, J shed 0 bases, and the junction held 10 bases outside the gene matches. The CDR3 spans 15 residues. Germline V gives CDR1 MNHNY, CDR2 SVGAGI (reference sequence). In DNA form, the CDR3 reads TGTGCCAGCTCCCCTCGGGGGGTTTTCTCCTACGAGCAGTACTTC. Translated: CASSPRGVFSYEQYF.

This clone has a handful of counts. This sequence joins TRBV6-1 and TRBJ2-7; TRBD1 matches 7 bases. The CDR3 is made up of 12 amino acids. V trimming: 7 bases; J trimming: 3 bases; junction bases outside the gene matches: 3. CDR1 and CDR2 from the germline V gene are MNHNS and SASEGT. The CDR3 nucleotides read TGTGCCAGCAAGGACAGGTTCTACGAGCAGTACTTC. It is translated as CASKDRFYEQYF.

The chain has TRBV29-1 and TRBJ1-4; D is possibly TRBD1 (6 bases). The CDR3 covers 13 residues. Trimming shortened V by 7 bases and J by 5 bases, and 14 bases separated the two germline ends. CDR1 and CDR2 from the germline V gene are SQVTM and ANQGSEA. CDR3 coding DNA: TGCAGCGCAACCCGGGACATCAATGAAAAACTGTTTTTT. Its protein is CSATRDINEKLFF.

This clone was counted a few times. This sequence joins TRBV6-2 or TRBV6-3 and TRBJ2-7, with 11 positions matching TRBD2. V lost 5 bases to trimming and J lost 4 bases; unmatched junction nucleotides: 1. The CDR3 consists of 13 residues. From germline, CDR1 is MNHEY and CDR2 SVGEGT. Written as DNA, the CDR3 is TGTGCCAGCAGTCGGACTAGCGGGTACGAGCAGTACTTC. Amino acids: CASSRTSGYEQYF.

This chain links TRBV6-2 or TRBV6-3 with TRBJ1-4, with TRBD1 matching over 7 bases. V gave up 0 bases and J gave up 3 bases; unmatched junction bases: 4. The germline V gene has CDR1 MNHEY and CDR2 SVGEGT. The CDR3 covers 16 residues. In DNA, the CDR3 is TGTGCCAGCAGTTACTCGGCGGGACAGTCTAATGAAAAACTGTTTTTT. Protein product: CASSYSAGQSNEKLFF.

The CDR3 here is CASSQDLLAGARGISDTQYF. The CDR3 DNA sequence: TGTGCCAGCAGCCAAGATCTCCTAGCGGGAGCACGGGGGATTTCGGATACGCAGTATTTT. The chain is built from TRBV14 and TRBJ2-3; 10 positions agree with TRBD2. V lost 0 bases and J lost 6; bases outside the gene matches: 18. This CDR3 spans 20 amino acids. Germline loops: CDR1 SGHDN, CDR2 FVKESK.

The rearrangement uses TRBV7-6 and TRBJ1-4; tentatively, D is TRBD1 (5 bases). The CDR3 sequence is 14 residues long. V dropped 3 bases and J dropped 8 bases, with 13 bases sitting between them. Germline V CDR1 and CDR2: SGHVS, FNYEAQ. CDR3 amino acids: CASSFGGVQEKLFF. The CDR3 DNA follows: TGTGCCAGCAGCTTCGGGGGGGTTCAAGAAAAACTGTTTTTT.

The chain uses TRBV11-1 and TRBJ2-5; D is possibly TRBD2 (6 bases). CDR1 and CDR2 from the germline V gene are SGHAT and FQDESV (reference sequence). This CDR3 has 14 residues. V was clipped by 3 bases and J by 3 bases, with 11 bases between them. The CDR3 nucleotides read TGTGCCAGCAGCTTGGGTAGCGGAGAAGAGACCCAGTACTTC. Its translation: CASSLGSGEETQYF.

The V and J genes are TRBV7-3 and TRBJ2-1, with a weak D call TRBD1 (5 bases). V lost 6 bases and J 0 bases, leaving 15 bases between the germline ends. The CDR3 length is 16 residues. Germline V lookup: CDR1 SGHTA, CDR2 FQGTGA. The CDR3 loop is CASSPRQTSSYNEQFF. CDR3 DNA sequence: TGTGCCAGCAGTCCCCGACAGACAAGCTCCTACAATGAGCAGTTCTTC.

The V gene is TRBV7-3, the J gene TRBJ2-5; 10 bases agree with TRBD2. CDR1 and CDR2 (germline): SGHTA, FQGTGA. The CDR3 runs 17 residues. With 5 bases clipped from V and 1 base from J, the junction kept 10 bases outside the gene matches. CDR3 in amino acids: CASSRGLAGVFQETQYF. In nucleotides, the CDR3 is TGTGCCAGCAGCAGGGGGCTAGCGGGAGTGTTCCAAGAGACCCAGTACTTC.

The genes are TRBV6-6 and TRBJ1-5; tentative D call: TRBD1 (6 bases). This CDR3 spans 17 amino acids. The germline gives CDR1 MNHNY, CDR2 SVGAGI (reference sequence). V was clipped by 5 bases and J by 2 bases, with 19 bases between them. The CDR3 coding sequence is TGTGCCAGCAGTCTCCAAGCTGGGGGGGCTGGCAATCAGCCCCAGCATTTT. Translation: CASSLQAGGAGNQPQHF.

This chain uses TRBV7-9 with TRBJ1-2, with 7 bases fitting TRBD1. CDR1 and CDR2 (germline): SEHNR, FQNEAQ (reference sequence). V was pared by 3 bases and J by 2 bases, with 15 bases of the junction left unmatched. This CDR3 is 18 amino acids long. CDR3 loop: CASSFPPSIQGFNYGYTF. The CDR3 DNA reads TGTGCCAGCAGCTTTCCACCATCAATACAGGGGTTCAACTATGGCTACACCTTC. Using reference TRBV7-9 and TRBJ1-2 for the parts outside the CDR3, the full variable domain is DTGVSQNPRHKITKRGQNVTFRCDPISEHNRLYWYRQTLGQGPEFLTYFQNEAQLEKSRLLSDRFSAERPKGSFSTLEIQRTEQGDSAMYLCASSFPPSIQGFNYGYTFGSGTRLTVV.

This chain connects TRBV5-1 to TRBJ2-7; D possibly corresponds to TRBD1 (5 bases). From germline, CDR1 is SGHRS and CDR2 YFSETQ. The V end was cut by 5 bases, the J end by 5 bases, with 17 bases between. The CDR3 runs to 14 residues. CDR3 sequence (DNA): TGCGCCAGCAGTTCGGGCCGGATGGGGCACGAGCAGTACTTC. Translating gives CASSSGRMGHEQYF. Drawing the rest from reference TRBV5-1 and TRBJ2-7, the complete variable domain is KAGVTQTPRYLIKTRGQQVTLSCSPISGHRSVSWYQQTPGQGLQFLFEYFSETQRNKGNFPGRFSGRQFSNSRSEMNVSTLELGDSALYLCASSSGRMGHEQYFGPGTRLTVT.

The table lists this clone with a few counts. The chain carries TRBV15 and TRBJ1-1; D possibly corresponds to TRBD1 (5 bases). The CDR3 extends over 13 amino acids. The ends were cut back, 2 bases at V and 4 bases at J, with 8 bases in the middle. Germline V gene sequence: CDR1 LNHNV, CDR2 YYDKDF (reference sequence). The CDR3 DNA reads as TGTGCCACCAGCAGACGGCAGGGCACTGAAGCTTTCTTT. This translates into CATSRRQGTEAFF.

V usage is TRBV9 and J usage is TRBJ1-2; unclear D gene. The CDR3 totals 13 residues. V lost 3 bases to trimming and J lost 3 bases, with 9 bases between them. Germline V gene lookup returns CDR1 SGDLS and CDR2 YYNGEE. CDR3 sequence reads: CASSENPDYGYTF. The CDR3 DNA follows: TGTGCCAGCAGCGAAAATCCGGACTATGGCTACACCTTC.

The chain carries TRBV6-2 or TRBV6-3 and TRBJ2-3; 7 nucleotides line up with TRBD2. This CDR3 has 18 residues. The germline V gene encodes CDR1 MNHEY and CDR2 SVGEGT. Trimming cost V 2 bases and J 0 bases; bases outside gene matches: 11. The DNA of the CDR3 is TGTGCCAGCAGTTACGCGATCCGGGAGGCTATTAGCACAGATACGCAGTATTTT. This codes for CASSYAIREAISTDTQYF.

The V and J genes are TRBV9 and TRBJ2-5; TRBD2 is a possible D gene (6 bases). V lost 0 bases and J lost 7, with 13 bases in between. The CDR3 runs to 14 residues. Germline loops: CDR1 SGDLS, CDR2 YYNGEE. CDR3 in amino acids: CASSVAFSEGTQYF. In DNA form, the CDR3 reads TGTGCCAGCAGCGTAGCTTTCTCGGAGGGGACCCAGTACTTC.

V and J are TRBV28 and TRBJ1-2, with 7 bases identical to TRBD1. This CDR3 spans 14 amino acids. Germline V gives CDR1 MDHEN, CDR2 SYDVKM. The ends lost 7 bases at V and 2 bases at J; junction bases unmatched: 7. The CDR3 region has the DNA TGTGCCAGCACCCTCCCGGGACAGAACTATGGCTACACCTTC. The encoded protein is CASTLPGQNYGYTF.

In DNA, the CDR3 is TGTGCCAGCAGTAGACAGGGGGGGTTGGCTTTCTTT. Its protein product is CASSRQGGLAFF. The rearrangement joins TRBV28 to TRBJ1-1; 9 nucleotides agree with TRBD1. Losses at the gene ends were 5 bases for V and 11 bases for J; bases not matched to a gene: 6. Germline-derived CDR1 and CDR2 are MDHEN and SYDVKM. This CDR3 comprises 12 residues. Drawing the rest from reference TRBV28 and TRBJ1-1, the complete variable domain is DVKVTQSSRYLVKRTGEKVFLECVQDMDHENMFWYRQDPGLGLRLIYFSYDVKMKEKGDIPEGYSVSREKKERFSLILESASTNQTSMYLCASSRQGGLAFFGQGTRLTVV.

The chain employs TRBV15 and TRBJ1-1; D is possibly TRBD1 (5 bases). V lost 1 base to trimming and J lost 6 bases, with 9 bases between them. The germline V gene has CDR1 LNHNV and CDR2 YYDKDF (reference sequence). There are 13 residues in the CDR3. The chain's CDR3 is CATSRGGGAEAFF. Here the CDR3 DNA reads TGTGCCACCAGCAGAGGGGGGGGAGCTGAAGCTTTCTTT.

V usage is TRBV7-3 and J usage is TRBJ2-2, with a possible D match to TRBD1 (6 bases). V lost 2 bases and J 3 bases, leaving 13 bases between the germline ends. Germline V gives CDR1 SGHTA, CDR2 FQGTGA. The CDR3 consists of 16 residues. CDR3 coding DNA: TGTGCCAGCAGCTTAGTGGGGGCGCTAGACACCGGGGAGCTGTTTTTT. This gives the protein CASSLVGALDTGELFF.

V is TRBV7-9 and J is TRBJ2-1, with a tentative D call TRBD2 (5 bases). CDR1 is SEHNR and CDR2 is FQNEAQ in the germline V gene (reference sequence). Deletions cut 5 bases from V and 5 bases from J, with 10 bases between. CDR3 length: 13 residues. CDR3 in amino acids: CASSLLVDNEQFF. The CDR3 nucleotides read TGTGCCAGCAGCCTACTAGTTGACAATGAGCAGTTCTTC.

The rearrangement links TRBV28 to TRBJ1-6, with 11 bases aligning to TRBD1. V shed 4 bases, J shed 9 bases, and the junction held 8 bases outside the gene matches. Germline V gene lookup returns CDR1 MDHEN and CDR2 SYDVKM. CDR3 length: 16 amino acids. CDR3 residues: CASSSIPGTGGSPLHF. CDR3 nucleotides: TGTGCCAGCAGTTCAATACCCGGGACAGGGGGTTCACCCCTCCACTTT.

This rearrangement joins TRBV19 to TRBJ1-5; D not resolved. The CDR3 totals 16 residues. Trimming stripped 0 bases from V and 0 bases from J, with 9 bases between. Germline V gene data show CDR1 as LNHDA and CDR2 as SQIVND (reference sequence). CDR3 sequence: CASSIDWAASNQPQHF. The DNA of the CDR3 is TGTGCCAGTAGTATAGATTGGGCAGCTAGCAATCAGCCCCAGCATTTT.

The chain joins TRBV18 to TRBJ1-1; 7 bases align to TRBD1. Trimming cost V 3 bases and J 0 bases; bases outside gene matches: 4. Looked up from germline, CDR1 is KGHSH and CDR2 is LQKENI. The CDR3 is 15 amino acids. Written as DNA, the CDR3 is TGTGCCAGCTCACCTCGGGACAGAGTGAACACTGAAGCTTTCTTT. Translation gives CASSPRDRVNTEAFF.

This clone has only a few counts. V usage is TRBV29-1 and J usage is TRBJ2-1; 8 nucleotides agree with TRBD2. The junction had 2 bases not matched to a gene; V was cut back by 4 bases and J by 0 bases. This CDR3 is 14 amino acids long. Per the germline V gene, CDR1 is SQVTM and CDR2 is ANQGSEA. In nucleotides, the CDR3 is TGCAGCGTTGCTAGCGGGTTCTCCTACAATGAGCAGTTCTTC. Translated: CSVASGFSYNEQFF.

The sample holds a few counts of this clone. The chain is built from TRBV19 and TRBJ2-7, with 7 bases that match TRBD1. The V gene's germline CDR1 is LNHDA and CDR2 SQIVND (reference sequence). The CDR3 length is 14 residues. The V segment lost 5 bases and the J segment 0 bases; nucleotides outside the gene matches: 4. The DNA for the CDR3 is TGTGCCAGTAGTGTGACAGGGCCCTCCTACGAGCAGTACTTC. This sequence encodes CASSVTGPSYEQYF.

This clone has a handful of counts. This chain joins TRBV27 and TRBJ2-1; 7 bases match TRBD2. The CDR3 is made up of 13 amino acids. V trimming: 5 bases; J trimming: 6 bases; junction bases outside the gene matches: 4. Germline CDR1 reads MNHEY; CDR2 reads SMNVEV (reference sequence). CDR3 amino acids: CASSALARNEQFF. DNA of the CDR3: TGTGCCAGCAGTGCACTAGCGCGCAATGAGCAGTTCTTC.

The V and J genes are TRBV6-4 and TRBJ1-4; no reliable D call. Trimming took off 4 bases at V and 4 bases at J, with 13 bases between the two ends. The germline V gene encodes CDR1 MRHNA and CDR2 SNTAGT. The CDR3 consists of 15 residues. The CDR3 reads CASSAGDSYNEKLFF. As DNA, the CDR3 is TGTGCCAGCAGTGCCGGGGATTCATATAATGAAAAACTGTTTTTT.

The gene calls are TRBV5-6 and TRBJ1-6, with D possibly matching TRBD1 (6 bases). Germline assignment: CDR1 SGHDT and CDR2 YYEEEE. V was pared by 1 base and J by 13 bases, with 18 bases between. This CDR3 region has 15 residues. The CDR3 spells CASSLSSGQGSPLHF. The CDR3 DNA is TGTGCCAGCAGCTTGTCTTCCGGTCAGGGGAGCCCCCTCCACTTT.

The CDR3 DNA reads TGTGCCAGCTCATTGGGACAGAACTCCTACGAGCAGTACTTC. Protein: CASSLGQNSYEQYF. The rearrangement links TRBV18 to TRBJ2-7, with 7 nucleotides matching TRBD1. Germline V CDR1 and CDR2: KGHSH, LQKENI. V lost 5 bases to trimming and J lost 0 bases; unmatched junction nucleotides: 4. CDR3 size: 14 residues.